The 28 T cell receptor delta chains reported below all come from one sample, sequenced in a study of gamma-delta chains in newborns, infants, children. TCRdb re-called the reads with CATT. The table records roughly 4,000 delta-chain clones, around 0.56% of them present only once. Source material: blood. These receptor sequences come from a child who was a newborn, infant or young child, either healthy, febrile or measles-vaccinated (not recorded which).

Remarks on this clone: The amino acid sequence in TCRdb belongs to a much larger clone and departs from this DNA's translation at residue 11, likely a sequencing read error; the sequence shown is translated from the DNA. Other DNA sequences of this sample code for an identical CDR3. V gene TRDV2 combines with J gene TRDJ3; 10 nucleotides agree with TRDD3. Trimming took 0 bases from V and 3 from J; bases not matched to a gene: 7. The CDR3 loop spans 19 amino acids. In germline, CDR1 is GEAIGNYY, CDR2 EKD. CDR3: CACDTVGDTSFWDTRQMFF. CDR3 DNA sequence: TGTGCCTGTGACACCGTGGGGGATACCAGCTTCTGGGACACCCGACAGATGTTTTTC.

To note about this clone: TCRdb records a much larger clone's protein for this DNA, with a difference at residue 14 that likely arises from a read error; the protein given is the translation of the DNA. This rearrangement joins TRDV2 to TRDJ3; 10 nucleotides match TRDD3. The CDR3 covers 17 residues. Germline V CDR1 and CDR2: GEAIGNYY, EKD. CDR3 in DNA: TGTGCCTGTGACACTGGGGGATACTCCTGGGACACCCGACGGATGTTTTTC. Residues: CACDTGGYSWDTRRMFF.

To note about this clone: This DNA translates differently at residue 8 from the TCRdb protein, which is that of a much larger clone; a read error is likely, and the protein shown is the DNA's own translation. V gene TRDV2 combines with J gene TRDJ3; 7 nucleotides line up with TRDD3. Per the germline V gene, CDR1 is GEAIGNYY and CDR2 is EKD. There are 18 residues in the CDR3. V gave up 0 bases and J gave up 0 bases; unmatched junction bases: 4. The CDR3 nucleotides are TGTGCCTGTGACACCGGGGGATCCGACTCCTGGGACACCCGACAGATGTTTTTC. This translates into CACDTGGSDSWDTRQMFF.

This clone was detected only a few times. The translation of this DNA and the TCRdb protein of a much larger clone differ at residue 10, probably owing to a read error; the protein shown here is translated from the DNA. This CDR3 is CACDTLGVAASWDTRQMFF. The CDR3 bases are TGTGCCTGTGACACGTTGGGGGTTGCCGCCTCCTGGGACACCCGACAGATGTTTTTC. The V call is TRDV2, the J call TRDJ3; a possible D gene is TRDD3 (6 bases). The CDR3 consists of 19 residues. The ends were cut back, 1 base at V and 0 bases at J, with 15 bases in the middle. The germline V gene encodes CDR1 GEAIGNYY and CDR2 EKD.

This clone has just a few counts. With only one base between it and a far larger clone, this is likely a read error. The chain combines TRDV2 with TRDJ3; 12 nucleotides line up with TRDD3. Germline V lookup: CDR1 GEAIGNYY, CDR2 EKD. V was pared by 0 bases and J by 5 bases, with 4 bases of the junction left unmatched. CDR3 length equals 18 residues. CDR3 sequence: CACDTVLGDTRDTRQMFF. CDR3 nucleotide sequence: TGTGCCTGTGACACCGTACTGGGGGATACCCGGGACACCCGACAGATGTTTTTC.

As regards this clone: The protein that TCRdb holds for this DNA derives from a much larger clone and differs from the translated DNA at residue 3, which likely indicates a read error; the protein shown here is translated from the DNA. The chain is built from TRDV2 and TRDJ3, with 8 bases lining up with TRDD3. Germline values: CDR1 GEAIGNYY, CDR2 EKD. The CDR3 runs to 19 residues. The CDR3 coding sequence is TGTGCCCGTGAACCCGCCTGGGGGACTTCCTCCTGGGACACCCGACAGATGTTTTTC. Translated: CAREPAWGTSSWDTRQMFF.

Notes on this clone: A read error likely explains why the TCRdb protein, taken from a much larger clone, differs from this DNA's translation at residue 7; the protein shown is translated from the DNA. This chain joins TRDV2 and TRDJ2, with a tentative D call TRDD3 (5 bases). This CDR3 is 14 amino acids long. Looked up from germline, CDR1 is GEAIGNYY and CDR2 is EKD. Trimming stripped 2 bases from V and 4 bases from J, with 10 bases between. The CDR3 here is CACDRGHWTAQLFF. The CDR3 nucleotides are TGTGCCTGTGACAGGGGACACTGGACAGCACAACTCTTCTTT.

This clone is termed medium-sized. Different DNA sequences within this sample yield the same CDR3. CDR3 nucleotides: TGTGCCTGTGACACCGTTTTGGGGGATAGCTCCTGGGACACCCGACAGATGTTTTTC. Amino acids: CACDTVLGDSSWDTRQMFF. The chain has TRDV2 and TRDJ3, with TRDD3 identical over 9 bases. This CDR3 region has 19 residues. Per germline, CDR1 GEAIGNYY and CDR2 EKD. V lost 0 bases to trimming and J lost 0 bases; unmatched junction nucleotides: 5.

As for this clone: A read error likely explains this, since a far larger clone differs by one base. The same CDR3 arises from other DNA sequences in this sample as well. This sequence joins TRDV2 and TRDJ3; tentative D call: TRDD3 (6 bases). The V end lost 1 base, the J end lost 0 bases, and 12 bases lay between the germline ends. CDR3 length equals 18 residues. Germline V gene lookup returns CDR1 GEAIGNYY and CDR2 EKD. CDR3 region: CACDTGYSNSWDTRQMFF. Written as DNA, the CDR3 is TGTGCCTGTGACACAGGATACTCTAACTCCTGGGACACCCGACAGATGTTTTTC.

This clone was recorded a few times. A read error is likely here: a far larger clone is one base away. Other nucleotide sequences from this sample produce the same CDR3. This chain connects TRAV29/DV5 to TRDJ2; 8 bases map to TRDD3. V was pared by 2 bases and J by 4 bases, with 10 bases of the junction left unmatched. This CDR3 has 16 residues. Germline V gene data show CDR1 as NSMFDY and CDR2 as ISSIKDK. The CDR3 here is CAASVLVGDSTAQLFF. CDR3 sequence (DNA): TGTGCAGCAAGTGTCCTGGTGGGGGATTCGACAGCACAACTCTTCTTT. Variable domain in full (rest from reference TRAV29/DV5 and TRDJ2): DQQVKQNSPSLSVQEGRISILNCDYTNSMFDYFLWYKKYPAEGPTFLISISSIKDKNEDGRFTVFLNKSAKHLSLHIVPSQPGDSAVYFCAASVLVGDSTAQLFFGKGTQLIVEP.

Only a few counts were recorded for this clone. This likely traces to a read error, being one base from a far larger clone. Other DNA sequences in this specimen translate into the identical CDR3. The rearrangement joins TRDV2 to TRDJ2; D is uncertain. The V end was cut by 0 bases, the J end by 7 bases, with 5 bases between. The CDR3 is 12 residues long. Germline CDR1 reads GEAIGNYY; CDR2 reads EKD. The CDR3 spells CACDTGGAQLFF. Here the CDR3 DNA reads TGTGCCTGTGACACCGGAGGAGCACAACTCTTCTTT.

Notes on this clone: For this DNA, TCRdb reports the protein of a much larger clone, which diverges at residue 3, most likely from a read error; the protein presented here is translated directly from the DNA. V is TRDV2 and J is TRDJ3, with TRDD3 identical over 13 bases. This CDR3 is built from 19 residues. Germline CDR1 GEAIGNYY, CDR2 EKD. In DNA, the CDR3 is TGTGCCCGTGACTTTACTGGGGGATACGCCACCTGGGACACCCGACAGATGTTTTTC. Amino acids: CARDFTGGYATWDTRQMFF.

This clone was counted a few times. A far more abundant clone sits one base away, making this likely a read error. Other DNA sequences in this sample translate to the same CDR3. This chain links TRDV2 with TRDJ3; 10 nucleotides line up with TRDD3. Germline-derived CDR1 and CDR2 are GEAIGNYY and EKD. This CDR3 spans 18 amino acids. Here the CDR3 DNA reads TGTGCCTGTGACAGGATTGGGGGATACTCCTGGGACACCCGACAGATGTTCTTC. Translation gives CACDRIGGYSWDTRQMFF.

This clone was counted between two and nine times. This may stem from a read error, because a much larger clone lies one nucleotide away. In the same sample, other DNA sequences code for this CDR3. The chain recombines TRDV2 with TRDJ2; 8 nucleotides line up with TRDD3. This CDR3 spans 16 amino acids. J was trimmed by 3 bases and V by 2 bases; bases with no gene match: 7. In germline, CDR1 is GEAIGNYY, CDR2 EKD. CDR3 sequence: CACDRGGIRMTAQLFF. The CDR3 DNA follows: TGTGCCTGTGACAGGGGAGGGATACGTATGACAGCACAACTCTTCTTT.

A note on this clone: This DNA translates differently at residue 10 from the TCRdb protein, which is that of a much larger clone; a read error is likely, and the protein shown is the DNA's own translation. The chain joins TRDV2 to TRDJ4; 9 bases fit TRDD3. The germline V gene has CDR1 GEAIGNYY and CDR2 EKD. The CDR3 has 12 residues. Here the CDR3 reads CACGGYARPRIF. The CDR3 DNA is TGTGCCTGTGGGGGATACGCCAGACCCCGGATCTTT.

The chain recombines TRDV2 with TRDJ1; 8 positions match TRDD3. TCRdb offers no J gene call, so here the DNA was matched to germline to obtain one. Germline CDR1 reads GEAIGNYY; CDR2 reads EKD. V lost 0 bases, J lost 4 bases, and 3 bases stayed unmatched. This CDR3 has 14 amino acids. The CDR3 DNA reads as TGTGCCTGTGACACCGTCGGGGGATACGATAAACTCATCTTT. This translates into CACDTVGGYDKLIF.

This clone came up a few times. TCRdb's entry gives the protein of a much larger clone, which mismatches this DNA's translation at residue 9, likely from a read error; the protein reported here is translated from the DNA. This chain joins TRDV2 and TRDJ2, with unresolved D. Germline V CDR1 and CDR2: GEAIGNYY, EKD. The CDR3 spans 18 residues. Trimming shortened V by 1 base and J by 1 base, and 18 bases separated the two germline ends. The CDR3 nucleotides are TGTGCCTGTGACACGGTGGAGGTGGAGGGCCATTTGACAGCACAACTCTTCTTT. This codes for CACDTVEVEGHLTAQLFF.

Notes on this clone: A single base separates this from a much larger clone, so it may be a read error. V gene TRDV1 combines with J gene TRDJ2, with 10 bases that match TRDD3. Germline CDR1 reads TSWWSYY; CDR2 reads QGS. The ends lost 3 bases at V and 4 bases at J; junction bases unmatched: 23. The CDR3 runs to 22 residues. CDR3 residues: CALGDFLPSNWGMVASTAQLFF. The CDR3 DNA sequence: TGTGCTCTTGGGGACTTCCTTCCTTCGAACTGGGGGATGGTAGCTTCGACAGCACAACTCTTCTTT.

In its sample, this clone ranks as medium-sized. This sample also contains other DNA sequences that code for the same CDR3. Here the CDR3 DNA reads TGTGCCTTTGCGGTGGCCCCACTGGGGGATACCAAGAACACCGATAAACTCATCTTT. This encodes CAFAVAPLGDTKNTDKLIF. The chain links TRDV3 to TRDJ1, with 12 bases fitting TRDD3. J was trimmed by 0 bases and V by 2 bases; bases with no gene match: 16. Germline CDR1 is TVYSNPD and CDR2 is GDNSRS (reference sequence). CDR3 size: 19 residues.

Notes on this clone: TCRdb has a much larger clone's protein, which differs at residue 4 from the translation of this DNA, likely because of a read error; what is shown is the protein translated from the DNA. This chain links TRDV2 with TRDJ3; the D gene is possibly TRDD3 (6 bases). This CDR3 spans 18 amino acids. Germline loops: CDR1 GEAIGNYY, CDR2 EKD. The CDR3 DNA is TGTGCCTGTGGCACCTGGGGATTGGGGTCCTGGGACACCCGACAGATGTTTTTC. It codes for CACGTWGLGSWDTRQMFF.

The sample holds a few counts of this clone. At residue 16, TCRdb's protein is not the same as the translated DNA, so the protein here was read from the DNA. The rearrangement links TRDV2 to TRDJ3, with a tentative D call TRDD3 (6 bases). The length of the CDR3 is 19 residues. From germline, CDR1 is GEAIGNYY and CDR2 EKD. V was trimmed by 0 bases and J by 20 bases, leaving 34 bases between them. DNA for the CDR3: TGTGCCTGTGACACCTGGGGGCCTCCCCTCTCCTGGGACACCCGACGGGTGTTTTTC. Its protein is CACDTWGPPLSWDTRRVFF.

A note on this clone: A single base is all that separates this from a far larger clone, so a read error is likely. Other DNA sequences in this specimen translate into the identical CDR3. V usage is TRDV2 and J usage is TRDJ3, with 7 bases that match TRDD3. Per germline, CDR1 GEAIGNYY and CDR2 EKD. Losses at the gene ends were 2 bases for V and 0 bases for J; bases not matched to a gene: 6. The CDR3 contains 18 residues. CDR3 DNA sequence: TGTGCCTGTGACAAGGTACTGGGGAGCTCCTGGGACACCCGACAGATGTTTTTC. This sequence encodes CACDKVLGSSWDTRQMFF.

By share, this clone ranks as medium-sized. Other DNA sequences in the sample encode the same CDR3. The chain couples TRDV3 to TRDJ2, with 13 nucleotides matching TRDD3. V lost 0 bases, J lost 6 bases, and 22 bases stayed unmatched. Germline V CDR1 and CDR2: TVYSNPD, GDNSRS (reference sequence). The CDR3 extends over 21 amino acids. The CDR3 DNA sequence: TGTGCCTTTAGTTTCTACGTTATTGCCACATACTGGGGGATACGACCAGCACAACTCTTCTTT. Its translation: CAFSFYVIATYWGIRPAQLFF.

Concerning this clone itself: A much larger clone is a single base away; this may be a read error. This CDR3 is also generated by other DNA sequences in the sample. This sequence joins TRDV2 and TRDJ1, with D maybe TRDD3 (6 bases). CDR3 size: 13 residues. CDR1 and CDR2 from the germline V gene are GEAIGNYY and EKD. The CDR3 DNA follows: TGTGCCTGTGACACCTGGGGATTCGATAAGCTCATCTTT. This encodes CACDTWGFDKLIF.

This clone counts as large. Other DNA sequences in this sample translate to the same CDR3. The chain joins TRDV2 to TRDJ3; TRDD3 matches at 8 bases. Germline lookup yields CDR1 GEAIGNYY and CDR2 EKD. After removal of 0 bases from V and 1 base from J, the junction contained 4 bases not matched to a gene. The CDR3 runs 18 residues. CDR3 DNA: TGTGCCTGTGACACCTGGGATACGGGATCCTGGGACACCCGACAGATGTTTTTC. Translation gives CACDTWDTGSWDTRQMFF.

This clone was observed a few times. This probably arose from a read error, given a far larger clone one base away. Other DNA sequences of this sample code for an identical CDR3. This sequence joins TRDV2 and TRDJ2, with 13 bases matching TRDD3. V lost 0 bases, J lost 8 bases, and 14 bases stayed unmatched. The CDR3 covers 19 residues. The V gene's germline CDR1 is GEAIGNYY and CDR2 EKD. The CDR3 DNA reads TGTGCCTGTGACACCCTTGTACTGGGGGATACGCGGGAGACGGCACAACTCTTCTTT. This gives the protein CACDTLVLGDTRETAQLFF.

This clone was counted only a few times. The protein given by TCRdb reflects a much larger clone and differs at residue 7 from this DNA's translation, likely from a read error; the protein shown is the DNA's translation. The J gene is TRDJ2, the V gene TRDV2; possible D gene TRDD3, 5 bases. Germline V gives CDR1 GEAIGNYY, CDR2 EKD. The V end was cut by 2 bases, the J end by 0 bases, with 18 bases between. The CDR3 runs to 18 residues. CDR3 DNA sequence: TGTGCCTGTGACAAACTGTGGGATTCCGCGGCTTTGACAGCACAACTCTTCTTT. Its translation: CACDKLWDSAALTAQLFF.

This clone was found a few times. The mismatch at residue 3 between this DNA's translation and the TCRdb protein of a much larger clone likely reflects a read error; the protein shown is translated from the DNA. The V gene is TRDV2, the J gene TRDJ3, with 11 positions matching TRDD3. This CDR3 comprises 17 residues. Germline V gene data show CDR1 as GEAIGNYY and CDR2 as EKD. Here the CDR3 DNA reads TGTGCCCGTGACATACTGGGGGATACCTGGGACACCCGACAGATGTTTTTC. Translated, it gives CARDILGDTWDTRQMFF.